The TCR beta chain under discussion was sequenced for a study of beta chain features in type 1 diabetes. General study results and limits: A moderate, significant TCRB CDR3 shortening appeared in type 1 diabetes across four CD4+ subsets. Among patients, naive, central memory and Treg TCRB repertoires appeared more similar than among healthy donors. The question left open here concerned HLA type influencing TCRB rearrangement.

The investigators reverse transcribed all of the isolated RNA, so they sequenced expressed TCRB transcripts. Clones were read by immunoSEQ multiplex PCR, and TCRdb kept only the in-frame ones, dropping some. The sample contains a few hundred thousand clones, roughly a quarter of which appear only once. As to this clone: Its cognate antigen is unknown. The identical CDR3 is also encoded by other nucleotide sequences in the sample.

In germline, CDR1 is MNHNS, CDR2 SASEGT. CDR3 length: 15 residues. With V trimmed by 0 bases and J by 0 bases, 0 bases remained unmatched. Sample: naive CD4+ T cells from blood. This TCR was recovered from a woman aged 30 to 39 with type 1 diabetes. The chain recombines TRBV6-1 with TRBJ2-7, with TRBD1 matching 9 bases. This CDR3 is CASSEAGQGSYEQYF. The CDR3 region has the DNA TGTGCCAGCAGTGAAGCGGGACAGGGCTCCTACGAGCAGTACTTC.